These T cell receptor beta chains were read from a single sample in a study of blood T cell repertoires in COVID-19. Sequenced by immunoSEQ multiplex PCR; TCRdb stores in-frame clones only, minus some. The sample has over 70,000 clones, roughly four fifths seen once. The sample comprised peripheral blood. Receptors were obtained from a woman aged 55 to 70 with acute or convalescent COVID-19. CDR3s leave out the opening cysteine and the closing phenylalanine or tryptophan.

j_call v_call cdr3_aa
TRBJ2-1 TRBV12-3/TRBV12-4 ASSLLAHEQF
TRBJ2-7 TRBV7-9 ASSFRAGASNEQY
TRBJ2-3 TRBV7-8 ASTQGLGQGSDTQY
TRBJ1-1 TRBV9 ASSVAAGTGNGVPEAF
TRBJ2-1 TRBV27 ASSTSGLANEQF
TRBJ1-3 TRBV24-1 ATSDPMVSGNTIY
TRBJ2-7 TRBV23-1 ASSPLSGITYEQY
TRBJ1-6 TRBV21-1 ASSLTVPNSPLH
TRBJ1-1 TRBV24-1 ATSVTGTEGTEAF
TRBJ1-1 TRBV6-5 ASRKEVGSTEAF
TRBJ1-2 TRBV28 ASSLSLQGNGYT
TRBJ2-5 TRBV27 ASSLWVAGKETQY
TRBJ2-3 TRBV4-1 ASSRESPETGALTDTQY
TRBJ2-5 TRBV2 ASKEDQETQY
TRBJ1-3 TRBV3-1/TRBV3-2 ASSHGGLSGNTIY
TRBJ1-2 TRBV4-1 ASRPTGVSYGYT
TRBJ2-5 TRBV4-2 ASSQRQGQETQY
TRBJ1-5 TRBV2 ASSRRSVGSNQPQH
TRBJ1-1 TRBV5-1 ASSASGRDTEAF
TRBJ1-3 TRBV28 ASSSRRGTDFSGNTIY
TRBJ1-1 TRBV6-6 ASSYLTEAF
TRBJ2-6 TRBV6-5 ASRTGGSGANVLT
TRBJ2-1 TRBV5-6 ASSLYRTSGTNEQF
TRBJ1-4 TRBV7-9 ASSSNRDIAQATNEKLF